This TCR beta chain was captured by sequencing in a study of persistence of HIV-infected CD4 T cells. The germline CDR1 and CDR2 sequences are SEHNR and FQNEAQ (reference sequence). This CDR3 has 15 amino acids. V lost 3 bases and J lost 1, with 11 bases in between. As concerns this clone: Its cognate antigen is unknown.

The stimulus was lysate of CMV-infected fibroblasts, approximately 9.7 ug/mL. CD40L/CD69 double-negative CD45RO-high memory CD4+ T cells were collected. Sequencing used immunoSEQ version 4 in survey mode. Sequencing used immunoSEQ multiplex PCR; TCRdb keeps in-frame clones, though not all of them. Among more than 30,000 clones listed, about 81% were seen once. The V call is TRBV7-9, the J call TRBJ2-3; D perhaps matches TRBD1 (5 bases). This clonotype was obtained from an adult woman with HIV who was CMV-seropositive. Sequenced material: CD4+ T cells sorted from PBMCs after roughly 18-hour stimulation, taken from a patient who received antiretroviral therapy. CDR3 residues: CASSFFQGRTDTQYF. The CDR3 DNA reads TGTGCCAGCAGCTTTTTCCAGGGTCGCACAGATACGCAGTATTTT.